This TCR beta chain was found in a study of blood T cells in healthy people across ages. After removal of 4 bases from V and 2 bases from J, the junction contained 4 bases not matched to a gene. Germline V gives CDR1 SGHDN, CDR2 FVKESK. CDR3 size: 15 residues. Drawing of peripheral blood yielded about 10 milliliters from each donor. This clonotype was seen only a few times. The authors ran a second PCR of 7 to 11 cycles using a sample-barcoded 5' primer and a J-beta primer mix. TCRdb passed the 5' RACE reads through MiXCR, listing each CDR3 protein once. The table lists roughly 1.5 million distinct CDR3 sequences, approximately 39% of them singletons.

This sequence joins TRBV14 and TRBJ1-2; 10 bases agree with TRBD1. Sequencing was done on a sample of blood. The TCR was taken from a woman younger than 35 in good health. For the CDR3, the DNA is TGTGCCAGCAGCCCGTTGGGACAGGGGAACTATGGCTACACCTTC. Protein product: CASSPLGQGNYGYTF.